One sample yielded the 32 T cell receptor beta chains listed below, sequenced in a study of blood T cell repertoires in COVID-19. Data came from immunoSEQ multiplex PCR; TCRdb stores just in-frame clones and leaves some out. The top ten clones hold roughly 6.3% of a sample with over 150,000 clones, about 84% of them seen once. The specimen was peripheral blood. These receptors came from a human donor in a cohort sampled during active COVID-19.

This chain connects TRBV21-1 to TRBJ2-7; TRBD2 reflects the table's D call only, with no check against the DNA. TRBV21-1 is a listed pseudogene. This CDR3 is built from 18 residues. Here the CDR3 DNA reads TGTGCCAGCAGCCCTTTCGGGACTAGCGGGGGTGAGTCCTACGAGCAGTACTTC. It specifies CASSPFGTSGGESYEQYF.

V usage is TRBV28 and J usage is TRBJ1-2; D might be TRBD1 (6 bases). V lost 5 bases, J lost 6 bases, and 19 bases lay in between. This CDR3 has 15 amino acids. Germline CDR1 reads MDHEN; CDR2 reads SYDVKM. CDR3 nucleotide sequence: TGTGCCAGCAGTACTCGAACAGGGTATCGCCATGGCTACACCTTC. Its protein product is CASSTRTGYRHGYTF.

The rearrangement joins TRBV29-1 to TRBJ2-3; 8 positions match TRBD1. The V and J ends lost 3 bases and 3 bases, in that order; junction bases with no gene match: 5. CDR1 and CDR2 from the germline V gene are SQVTM and ANQGSEA. The CDR3 is made up of 14 amino acids. CDR3 residues: CSVDPQGGTDTQYF. The CDR3 coding sequence is TGCAGCGTTGACCCACAGGGGGGAACAGATACGCAGTATTTT.

The rearrangement joins TRBV10-3 to TRBJ2-1, with TRBD2 identical over 12 bases. V lost 8 bases and J lost 8; bases outside the gene matches: 10. Germline CDR1 ENHRY, CDR2 SYGVKD. CDR3 length equals 15 residues. CDR3 nucleotide sequence: TGTGCCATCGCGAGCTCTAGCGGGGGGGGTGATGAGCAGTTCTTC. Its protein is CAIASSSGGGDEQFF.

V and J are TRBV2 and TRBJ2-7; weak D call: TRBD2 (6 bases). V was cut by 8 bases and J by 4 bases, with 18 bases left in between. The CDR3 has 14 residues. The germline gives CDR1 SNHLY, CDR2 FYNNEI. The chain's CDR3 is CASADIAENYEQYF. The CDR3 DNA follows: TGTGCCAGCGCCGATATAGCGGAGAATTACGAGCAGTACTTC.

V gene TRBV5-1 combines with J gene TRBJ1-2; D possibly corresponds to TRBD1 (6 bases). This CDR3 is built from 14 residues. Trimming removed 4 bases at V and 0 bases at J, with 10 bases between. The V gene's germline CDR1 is SGHRS and CDR2 YFSETQ. The CDR3 spells CASSPWDTNYGYTF. Here the CDR3 DNA reads TGCGCCAGCAGCCCCTGGGACACTAACTATGGCTACACCTTC.

The chain couples TRBV11-2 to TRBJ1-4; D is possibly TRBD1 (6 bases). V shed 5 bases and J shed 7 bases, with 17 bases lying between them. There are 15 residues in the CDR3. In germline, CDR1 is SGHAT, CDR2 FQNNGV. Written as DNA, the CDR3 is TGTGCCAGCAGCCCTCGGGGGGGGGCAGGTGAAAAACTGTTTTTT. This codes for CASSPRGGAGEKLFF.

This clone appeared a few times. V and J are TRBV6-2 or TRBV6-3 and TRBJ2-7; D is perhaps TRBD1 (5 bases). V was cut by 2 bases and J by 1 base, with 12 bases left in between. The CDR3 has 15 amino acids. From germline, CDR1 is MNHEY and CDR2 SVGEGT. CDR3 sequence (DNA): TGTGCCAGCAGTTACCTGGGGCAGGATTCCTACGAGCAGTACTTC. It codes for CASSYLGQDSYEQYF.

The genes are TRBV5-1 and TRBJ1-4; 7 bases map to TRBD1. After removal of 7 bases from V and 7 bases from J, the junction contained 10 bases not matched to a gene. Per germline, CDR1 SGHRS and CDR2 YFSETQ. The length of the CDR3 is 14 residues. The CDR3 protein is CASHSGTAVEKLFF. Written as DNA, the CDR3 is TGCGCCAGCCACTCCGGGACAGCGGTTGAAAAACTGTTTTTT.

Regarding this clone: Other DNA sequences in this sample translate to the same CDR3. Here the CDR3 DNA reads TGCGCCAGCAGCCAAGGAACAGGCTACGAGCAGTACTTC. This translates into CASSQGTGYEQYF. The J gene is TRBJ2-7, the V gene TRBV4-1, with D possibly being TRBD1 (5 bases). This CDR3 is 13 amino acids long. Trimming removed 1 base at V and 3 bases at J, with 7 bases between. Per germline, CDR1 MGHRA and CDR2 YSYEKL.

The chain combines TRBV10-1 with TRBJ1-2, with 8 nucleotides matching TRBD1. Germline CDR1 and CDR2: WNHNN and SYGVQD (reference sequence). This CDR3 has 14 residues. Trimming took 0 bases from V and 7 from J; bases not matched to a gene: 4. The CDR3 protein is CASSESQGACGYTF. CDR3 bases: TGCGCCAGCAGTGAGTCCCAGGGGGCCTGTGGCTACACCTTC.

The rearrangement uses TRBV5-1 and TRBJ2-7, with 7 bases identical to TRBD1. The ends lost 3 bases at V and 4 bases at J; junction bases unmatched: 7. The CDR3 has 14 residues. Germline CDR1 reads SGHRS; CDR2 reads YFSETQ. CDR3 DNA: TGCGCCAGCAGCTGGGACAGACGGTTGTACGAGCAGTACTTC. As protein: CASSWDRRLYEQYF.

This chain links TRBV14 with TRBJ1-2; no clear D gene. Germline CDR1 SGHDN, CDR2 FVKESK. The length of the CDR3 is 15 residues. Trimming removed 1 base at V and 1 base at J, with 10 bases between. The CDR3 region has the DNA TGTGCCAGCAGCCAAGGGTATGGAGGTAACTATGGCTACACCTTC. This sequence encodes CASSQGYGGNYGYTF. The variable domain in full, completed from reference TRBV14 and TRBJ1-2, reads EAGVTQFPSHSVIEKGQTVTLRCDPISGHDNLYWYRRVMGKEIKFLLHFVKESKQDESGMPNNRFLAERTGGTYSTLKVQPAELEDSGVYFCASSQGYGGNYGYTFGSGTRLTVV.

V gene TRBV6-4 combines with J gene TRBJ2-7, with TRBD1 matching 8 bases. The CDR3 runs 12 residues. The ends lost 7 bases at V and 3 bases at J; junction bases unmatched: 2. Germline assignment: CDR1 MRHNA and CDR2 SNTAGT. In DNA, the CDR3 is TGTGCCAGCACCGGGACAGGCTACGAGCAGTACTTC. It specifies CASTGTGYEQYF.

The CDR3 coding sequence is TGTGCCAGCAGCACAGTCCGCTACGAGCAGTACTTC. Its translation: CASSTVRYEQYF. The chain couples TRBV11-2 to TRBJ2-7; D unresolved. The CDR3 covers 12 residues. Germline assignment: CDR1 SGHAT and CDR2 FQNNGV. Trimming left V 5 bases short and J 3 bases short, with 8 bases between.

The rearrangement joins TRBV3-1 (or the pseudogene TRBV3-2) to TRBJ2-7; 8 bases are a match to TRBD2. Germline lookup yields CDR1 LGHDT and CDR2 YNNKEL (reference sequence). The CDR3 length is 15 residues. The V gene end was trimmed by 2 bases and the J gene end by 0 bases; junction bases not matched to a gene: 3. The CDR3 loop reads CASSQRGGISYEQYF. In nucleotides, the CDR3 is TGTGCCAGCAGCCAACGCGGGGGGATCTCCTACGAGCAGTACTTC.

V gene TRBV24-1 combines with J gene TRBJ2-3, with a weak D call TRBD1 (6 bases). CDR1 KGHDR and CDR2 SFDVKD come from the germline V gene. The CDR3 length is 13 residues. V lost 5 bases to trimming and J lost 2 bases, with 7 bases between them. CDR3 sequence: CATSGTDTDTQYF. The CDR3 region has the DNA TGTGCCACCAGTGGGACAGACACAGATACGCAGTATTTT.

The J gene is TRBJ2-4, the V gene TRBV18; 7 nucleotides agree with TRBD2. Germline CDR1 is KGHSH and CDR2 is LQKENI. This CDR3 has 16 residues. The V and J ends lost 5 bases and 1 base, in that order; junction bases with no gene match: 8. CDR3 sequence (DNA): TGTGCCAGCTCAACAACTAGCGTCGGTGCCAAAAACATTCAGTACTTC. Amino acid sequence: CASSTTSVGAKNIQYF.

This clone was found once. The rearrangement uses TRBV5-8 and TRBJ2-7; TRBD1 agrees at 9 bases. The length of the CDR3 is 15 residues. CDR1 is SGHTS and CDR2 is YDEGEE in the germline V gene. The V segment lost 4 bases and the J segment 4 bases; nucleotides outside the gene matches: 9. The CDR3 DNA is TGTGCCAGCAGCACCGGACAGGGGAACTATTACGAGCAGTACTTC. It translates to CASSTGQGNYYEQYF.

V and J are TRBV5-1 and TRBJ2-2, with D maybe TRBD1 (6 bases). Trimming pared 4 bases from V and 4 bases from J, leaving 14 bases between. CDR3 size: 15 residues. Germline values: CDR1 SGHRS, CDR2 YFSETQ. The CDR3 is CASSPGTSFTGELFF. The CDR3 DNA reads TGCGCCAGCAGCCCCGGGACATCTTTCACCGGGGAGCTGTTTTTT.

This clone was seen only once. The chain is built from TRBV6-2 or TRBV6-3 and TRBJ2-5; TRBD2 aligns across 16 bases. Germline loops: CDR1 MNHEY, CDR2 SVGEGT. The CDR3 consists of 19 residues. Unmatched junction bases numbered 6, after V lost 2 bases and J lost 0 bases. CDR3 sequence: CASSYPRGLAGGYQETQYF. The CDR3 DNA is TGTGCCAGCAGTTACCCTCGGGGACTAGCGGGGGGGTACCAAGAGACCCAGTACTTC.

This chain uses TRBV20-1 with TRBJ2-7, with D maybe TRBD1 (5 bases). Germline-derived CDR1 and CDR2 are DFQATT and SNEGSKA (reference sequence). This CDR3 spans 11 amino acids. Trimming stripped 5 bases from V and 5 bases from J, with 10 bases between. DNA of the CDR3: TGCAGTGCTTATCAGGGTGACGAGCAGTACTTC. Amino acid sequence: CSAYQGDEQYF.

The chain recombines TRBV4-2 with TRBJ2-7, with D hard to call. V lost 0 bases and J 6 bases, leaving 6 bases between the germline ends. The CDR3 is made up of 12 amino acids. Germline CDR1 reads LGHNA; CDR2 reads YNFKEQ. The DNA for the CDR3 is TGTGCCAGCAGCCAAGATGGAGTCGAGCAGTACTTC. It is translated as CASSQDGVEQYF.

This chain uses TRBV6-5 with TRBJ1-1; the match to TRBD1 covers 9 bases. The CDR3 contains 16 residues. V lost 0 bases and J lost 1; bases outside the gene matches: 3. The V gene's germline CDR1 is MNHEY and CDR2 SVGAGI. The DNA for the CDR3 is TGTGCCAGCAGTTACTCTGGGACAGGGCCGAACACTGAAGCTTTCTTT. The encoded protein is CASSYSGTGPNTEAFF.

In this sample, this clone turned up many times. The V call is TRBV28, the J call TRBJ1-3; TRBD1 matches at 9 bases. There are 17 residues in the CDR3. V trimming: 4 bases; J trimming: 3 bases; junction bases outside the gene matches: 10. Looked up from germline, CDR1 is MDHEN and CDR2 is SYDVKM. The CDR3 DNA reads TGTGCCAGCAGTTCACCGGGACAGGGACCTCGTGGAAACACCATATATTTT. Amino acids: CASSSPGQGPRGNTIYF.

The J gene is TRBJ2-1, the V gene TRBV9; TRBD2 might be the D (5 bases). CDR3 length: 15 residues. In germline, CDR1 is SGDLS, CDR2 YYNGEE. Trimming took off 2 bases at V and 2 bases at J, with 11 bases between the two ends. The CDR3 is CASSVDGEPYNEQFF. Here the CDR3 DNA reads TGTGCCAGCAGCGTGGACGGGGAGCCCTACAATGAGCAGTTCTTC.

This clone was seen repeatedly, ten times or more. This chain links TRBV6-5 with TRBJ1-4, with 9 bases matching TRBD1. With V trimmed by 4 bases and J by 8 bases, 5 bases remained unmatched. The CDR3 covers 14 residues. CDR1 and CDR2 (germline): MNHEY, SVGAGI. As DNA, the CDR3 is TGTGCCAGCAGTTCCGGGACAGGGTACGAAAAACTGTTTTTT. This translates into CASSSGTGYEKLFF.

V and J are TRBV3-1 (or the pseudogene TRBV3-2) and TRBJ1-2, with D maybe TRBD1 (6 bases). V was pared by 1 base and J by 2 bases, with 11 bases between. Per germline, CDR1 LGHDT and CDR2 YNNKEL (reference sequence). This CDR3 comprises 15 residues. The CDR3 DNA follows: TGTGCCAGCAGCCAAGGATCAGGGGCCAACTATGGCTACACCTTC. Its translation is CASSQGSGANYGYTF.

The gene calls are TRBV5-6 and TRBJ1-4, with unresolved D. The germline V and J ends were trimmed by 0 bases and 3 bases, with 15 bases remaining between them. This CDR3 comprises 17 residues. Germline CDR1 is SGHDT and CDR2 is YYEEEE. The DNA for the CDR3 is TGTGCCAGCAGCTTGGAAGGAGGGATCTTATCTAATGAAAAACTGTTTTTT. Its translation: CASSLEGGILSNEKLFF.

V gene TRBV3-1 (or the pseudogene TRBV3-2) combines with J gene TRBJ1-5; D might be TRBD1 (5 bases). The CDR3 spans 14 residues. Trimming removed 2 bases from V and 3 bases from J, with 8 bases in between. The germline V gene has CDR1 LGHDT and CDR2 YNNKEL (reference sequence). CDR3 amino acids: CASSQTGSNQPQHF. The CDR3 DNA reads TGTGCCAGCAGCCAAACAGGCTCCAATCAGCCCCAGCATTTT.

The J gene is TRBJ2-7, the V gene TRBV11-2; D possibly corresponds to TRBD2 (6 bases). Germline CDR1 and CDR2: SGHAT and FQNNGV. The CDR3 is 15 amino acids. Trimming took off 3 bases at V and 2 bases at J, with 14 bases between the two ends. CDR3 sequence: CASSFHFSGAYEQYF. The CDR3 coding sequence is TGTGCCAGCAGCTTCCATTTTAGCGGCGCCTACGAGCAGTACTTC. Complete variable domain (other parts from reference TRBV11-2 and TRBJ2-7): EAGVAQSPRYKIIEKRQSVAFWCNPISGHATLYWYQQILGQGPKLLIQFQNNGVVDDSQLPKDRFSAERLKGVDSTLKIQPAKLEDSAVYLCASSFHFSGAYEQYFGPGTRLTVT.

The chain has TRBV7-8 and TRBJ1-3; tentative D call: TRBD1 (6 bases). Germline CDR1 SGHVS, CDR2 FQNEAQ. This CDR3 is 16 amino acids long. The V end was cut by 0 bases, the J end by 0 bases, with 9 bases between. The CDR3 nucleotides read TGTGCCAGCAGCTTAGCCGGACAGAACTCTGGAAACACCATATATTTT. Its translation: CASSLAGQNSGNTIYF.